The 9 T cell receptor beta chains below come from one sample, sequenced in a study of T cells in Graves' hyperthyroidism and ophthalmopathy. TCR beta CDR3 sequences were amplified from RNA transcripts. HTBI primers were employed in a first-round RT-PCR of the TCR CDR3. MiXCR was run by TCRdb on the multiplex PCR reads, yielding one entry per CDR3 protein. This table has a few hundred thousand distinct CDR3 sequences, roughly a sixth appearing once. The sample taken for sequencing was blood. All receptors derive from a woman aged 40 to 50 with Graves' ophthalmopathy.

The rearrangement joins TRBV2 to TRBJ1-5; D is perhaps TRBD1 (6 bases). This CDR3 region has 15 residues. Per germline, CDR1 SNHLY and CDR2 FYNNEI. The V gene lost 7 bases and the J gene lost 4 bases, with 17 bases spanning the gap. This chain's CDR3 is CASKRVGGRNQPQHF. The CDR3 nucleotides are TGTGCCAGCAAACGAGTTGGGGGGCGGAATCAGCCCCAGCATTTT.

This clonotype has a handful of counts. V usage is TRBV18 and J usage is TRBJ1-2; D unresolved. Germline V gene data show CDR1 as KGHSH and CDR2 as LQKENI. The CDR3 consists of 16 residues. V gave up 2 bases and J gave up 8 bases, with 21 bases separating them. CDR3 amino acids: CASSPMELGNDGGYTF. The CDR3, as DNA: TGTGCCAGCTCACCAATGGAGTTAGGGAATGATGGAGGCTACACCTTC. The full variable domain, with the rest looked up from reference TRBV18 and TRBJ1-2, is NAGVMQNPRHLVRRRGQEARLRCSPMKGHSHVYWYRQLPEEGLKFMVYLQKENIIDESGMPKERFSAEFPKEGPSILRIQQVVRGDSAAYFCASSPMELGNDGGYTFGSGTRLTVV.

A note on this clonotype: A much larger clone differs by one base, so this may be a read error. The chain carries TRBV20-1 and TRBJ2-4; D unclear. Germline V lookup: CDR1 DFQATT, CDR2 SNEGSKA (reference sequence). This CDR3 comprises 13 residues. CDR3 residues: CNALESAKNIQYF. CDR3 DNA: TGCAATGCTTTAGAGTCTGCCAAAAACATTCAGTACTTC.

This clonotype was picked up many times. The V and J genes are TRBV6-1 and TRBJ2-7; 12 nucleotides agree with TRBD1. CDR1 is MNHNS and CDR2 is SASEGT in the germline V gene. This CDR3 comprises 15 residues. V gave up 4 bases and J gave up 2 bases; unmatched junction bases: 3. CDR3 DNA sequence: TGTGCCAGCAGTGTTGGGACAGGGGGCCCCTACGAGCAGTACTTC. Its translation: CASSVGTGGPYEQYF.

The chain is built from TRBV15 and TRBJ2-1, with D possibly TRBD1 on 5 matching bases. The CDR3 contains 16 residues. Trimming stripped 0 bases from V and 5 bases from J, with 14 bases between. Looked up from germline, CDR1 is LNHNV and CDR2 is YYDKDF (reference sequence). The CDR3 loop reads CATSRDLRAIDNEQFF. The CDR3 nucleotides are TGTGCCACCAGCAGAGATCTCAGGGCAATAGACAATGAGCAGTTCTTC. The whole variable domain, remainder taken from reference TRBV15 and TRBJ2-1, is DAMVIQNPRYQVTQFGKPVTLSCSQTLNHNVMYWYQQKSSQAPKLLFHYYDKDFNNEADTPDNFQSRRPNTSFCFLDIRSPGLGDTAMYLCATSRDLRAIDNEQFFGPGTRLTVL.

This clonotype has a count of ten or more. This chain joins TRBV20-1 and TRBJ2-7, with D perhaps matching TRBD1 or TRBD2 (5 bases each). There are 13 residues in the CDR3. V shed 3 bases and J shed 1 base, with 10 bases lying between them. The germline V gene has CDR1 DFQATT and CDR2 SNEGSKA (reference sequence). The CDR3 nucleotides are TGCAGTGCTAGGGGGGTTTCTTCCTACGAGCAGTACTTC. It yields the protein CSARGVSSYEQYF.

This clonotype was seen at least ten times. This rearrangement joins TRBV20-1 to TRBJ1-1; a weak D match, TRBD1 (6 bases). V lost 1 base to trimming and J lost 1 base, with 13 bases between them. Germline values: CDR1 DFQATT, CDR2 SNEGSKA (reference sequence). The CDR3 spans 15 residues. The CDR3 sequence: CSARGPGHTNTEAFF. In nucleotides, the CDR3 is TGCAGTGCTAGAGGCCCGGGACACACGAACACTGAAGCTTTCTTT.

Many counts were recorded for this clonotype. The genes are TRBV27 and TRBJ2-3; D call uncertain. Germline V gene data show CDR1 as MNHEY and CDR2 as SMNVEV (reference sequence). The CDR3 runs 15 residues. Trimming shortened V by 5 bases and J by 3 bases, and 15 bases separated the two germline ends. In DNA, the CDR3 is TGTGCCAGCAGTATTGTAGGCAGACCAACAGATACGCAGTATTTT. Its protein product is CASSIVGRPTDTQYF.

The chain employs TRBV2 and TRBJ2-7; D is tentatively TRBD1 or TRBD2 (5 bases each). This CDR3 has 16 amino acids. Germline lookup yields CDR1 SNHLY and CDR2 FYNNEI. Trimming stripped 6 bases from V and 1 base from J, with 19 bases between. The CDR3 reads CASSLLSQGASYEQYF. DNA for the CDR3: TGTGCCAGCAGCCTTTTGAGCCAGGGAGCATCCTACGAGCAGTACTTC. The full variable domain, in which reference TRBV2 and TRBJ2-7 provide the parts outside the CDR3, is EPEVTQTPSHQVTQMGQEVILRCVPISNHLYFYWYRQILGQKVEFLVSFYNNEISEKSEIFDDQFSVERPDGSNFTLKIRSTKLEDSAMYFCASSLLSQGASYEQYFGPGTRLTVT.